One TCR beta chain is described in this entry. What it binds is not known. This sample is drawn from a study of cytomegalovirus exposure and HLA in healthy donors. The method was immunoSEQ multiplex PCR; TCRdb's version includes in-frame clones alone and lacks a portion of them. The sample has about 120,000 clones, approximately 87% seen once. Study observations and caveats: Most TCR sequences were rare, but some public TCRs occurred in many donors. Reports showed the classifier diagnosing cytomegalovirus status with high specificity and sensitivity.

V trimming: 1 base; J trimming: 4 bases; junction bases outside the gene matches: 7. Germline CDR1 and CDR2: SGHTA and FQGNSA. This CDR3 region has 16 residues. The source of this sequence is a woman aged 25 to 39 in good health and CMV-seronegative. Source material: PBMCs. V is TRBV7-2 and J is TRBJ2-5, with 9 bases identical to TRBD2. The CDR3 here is CASSLGRGGGRETQYF. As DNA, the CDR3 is TGTGCCAGCAGCTTAGGCCGCGGGGGGGGGCGAGAGACCCAGTACTTC.